What follows are 31 T cell receptor beta chains derived from one specimen sequenced in a study of monozygotic twins with inflammatory bowel disease. TCRdb re-called the 5' RACE reads; one entry per CDR3 protein, DNA not given. This table holds under 350,000 distinct CDR3 sequences. The sequenced sample consisted of blood. These receptors all come from a human donor with ulcerative colitis or Crohn's disease, or a healthy co-twin of an affected twin (not recorded which).

This chain uses TRBV5-1 with TRBJ1-1; the TRBD1 assignment by TCRdb is unverifiable without DNA. The germline V gene encodes CDR1 SGHRS and CDR2 YFSETQ. There are 14 residues in the CDR3. The CDR3 sequence: CASSFREGRGEAFF.

The chain recombines TRBV7-2 with TRBJ2-5; TCRdb's assignment of TRBD1 cannot be checked, as there is no DNA. The V gene's germline CDR1 is SGHTA and CDR2 FQGNSA. CDR3 length: 14 amino acids. CDR3: CASSPRAGKETQYF. Filled out from reference TRBV7-2 and TRBJ2-5, the complete variable domain reads GAGVSQSPSNKVTEKGKDVELRCDPISGHTALYWYRQSLGQGLEFLIYFQGNSAPDKSGLPSDRFSAERTGGSVSTLTIQRTQQEDSAVYLCASSPRAGKETQYFGPGTRLLVL.

The gene calls are TRBV18 and TRBJ2-7; TCRdb returns TRBD1, unconfirmable since there is no DNA. Germline V gene sequence: CDR1 KGHSH, CDR2 LQKENI. The CDR3 is made up of 14 amino acids. CDR3 sequence: CASSRQSNSYEQYF.

The chain carries TRBV20-1 and TRBJ2-5; lacking DNA, the TRBD1 call made by TCRdb goes unchecked. Germline CDR1 and CDR2: DFQATT and SNEGSKA (reference sequence). The CDR3 loop spans 14 amino acids. This chain's CDR3 is CSARVPGPQETQYF.

The genes are TRBV12-3 or TRBV12-4 and TRBJ2-3; TCRdb's assignment of TRBD2 cannot be checked, as there is no DNA. The CDR3 totals 15 residues. This CDR3 reads CASSLRLAGGDTQYF.

J is TRBJ2-1 and V is TRBV20-1; TCRdb selects TRBD1, and the lack of DNA leaves this call unchecked. CDR1 and CDR2 from the germline V gene are DFQATT and SNEGSKA (reference sequence). This CDR3 is built from 15 residues. CDR3 sequence reads: CSVPSQWGGVYEQFF.

Here the CDR3 reads CASSFRLGGTDTQYF. The chain is built from TRBV7-3 and TRBJ2-3; the D call from TCRdb, TRBD1, cannot be confirmed without DNA. The V gene's germline CDR1 is SGHTA and CDR2 FQGTGA. This CDR3 has 15 amino acids.

J is TRBJ1-1 and V is TRBV5-1; TCRdb returns TRBD1, unconfirmable since there is no DNA. Germline V CDR1 and CDR2: SGHRS, YFSETQ. CDR3 length: 14 residues. CDR3 loop: CASSFYRANTEAFF. Drawing the rest from reference TRBV5-1 and TRBJ1-1, the complete variable domain is KAGVTQTPRYLIKTRGQQVTLSCSPISGHRSVSWYQQTPGQGLQFLFEYFSETQRNKGNFPGRFSGRQFSNSRSEMNVSTLELGDSALYLCASSFYRANTEAFFGQGTRLTVV.

The gene calls are TRBV4-3 and TRBJ1-5; the D gene TCRdb calls, TRBD1, cannot be checked with no DNA. This CDR3 comprises 15 residues. Looked up from germline, CDR1 is LGHNA and CDR2 is YSLEER. CDR3 sequence reads: CASSQGGGADQPQHF.

The chain employs TRBV10-3 and TRBJ1-1. The CDR3 loop spans 13 amino acids. Germline CDR1 ENHRY, CDR2 SYGVKD. CDR3: CAILASVNTEAFF.

The CDR3 reads CASSRTDRNEQFF. The rearrangement links TRBV28 to TRBJ2-1; TCRdb lists TRBD1, though no DNA is available to test this call. This CDR3 is built from 13 residues. Germline values: CDR1 MDHEN, CDR2 SYDVKM.

The chain links TRBV20-1 to TRBJ2-1; TCRdb's D call of TRBD1 is untestable without DNA. CDR3 size: 14 residues. The germline gives CDR1 DFQATT, CDR2 SNEGSKA (reference sequence). CDR3 in amino acids: CSAEPGVSYNEQFF.

The chain employs TRBV12-3 or TRBV12-4 and TRBJ2-1. CDR3 length: 11 amino acids. Here the CDR3 reads CASTFKDEQFF.

V usage is TRBV7-6 and J usage is TRBJ2-1. Germline assignment: CDR1 SGHVS and CDR2 FNYEAQ. The CDR3 sequence is 13 residues long. The chain's CDR3 is CASSLGGHNEQFF.

The chain recombines TRBV5-1 with TRBJ2-1; absent DNA, TCRdb's TRBD2 call cannot be checked. Germline CDR1 and CDR2: SGHRS and YFSETQ. This CDR3 has 13 amino acids. The CDR3 protein is CASSLTSGHEQFF.

The genes are TRBV4-2 and TRBJ1-5. Germline V CDR1 and CDR2: LGHNA, YNFKEQ. CDR3 length: 14 amino acids. The CDR3 sequence is CASSQVESNQPQHF.

The rearrangement joins TRBV7-6 to TRBJ2-7; TCRdb designates TRBD2, a call that cannot be tested without DNA. Germline loops: CDR1 SGHVS, CDR2 FNYEAQ. The CDR3 is 15 residues long. CDR3 sequence reads: CASSLGSGDPYAQYF.

The chain employs TRBV6-4 and TRBJ2-2. Germline V gene sequence: CDR1 MRHNA, CDR2 SNTAGT. The CDR3 is 13 amino acids. CDR3 protein: CASSTTDTGELFF.

The chain joins TRBV11-2 to TRBJ2-7. There are 14 residues in the CDR3. Germline V CDR1 and CDR2: SGHAT, FQNNGV. The CDR3 spells CASSPSGRAYEQYF.

The rearrangement links TRBV6-1 to TRBJ1-2. This CDR3 has 12 amino acids. The germline V gene encodes CDR1 MNHNS and CDR2 SASEGT. The CDR3 sequence is CASSLTLTGYTF.

The rearrangement joins TRBV18 to TRBJ1-2; the D call from TCRdb, TRBD1, cannot be confirmed without DNA. In germline, CDR1 is KGHSH, CDR2 LQKENI. The CDR3 consists of 15 residues. CDR3 region: CASSPRTDSNYGYTF.

The rearrangement joins TRBV4-2 to TRBJ2-7; TCRdb designates TRBD1, a call that cannot be tested without DNA. Germline CDR1 and CDR2: LGHNA and YNFKEQ. CDR3 length: 14 amino acids. The CDR3 loop is CASSQDPGGDEQYF.

This chain uses TRBV27 with TRBJ2-2; TCRdb returns TRBD1, unconfirmable since there is no DNA. The CDR3 totals 15 residues. Germline loops: CDR1 MNHEY, CDR2 SMNVEV (reference sequence). CDR3 amino acids: CASRKGQGAIGELFF.

V and J are TRBV28 and TRBJ2-7; the D call from TCRdb, TRBD2, cannot be confirmed without DNA. CDR1 MDHEN and CDR2 SYDVKM come from the germline V gene. The CDR3 sequence is 16 residues long. CDR3 residues: CASSSPREEASYEQYF.

The chain combines TRBV12-3 or TRBV12-4 with TRBJ2-1; without DNA, the TCRdb call of TRBD1 cannot be checked. This CDR3 comprises 14 residues. Here the CDR3 reads CASSLLGGRNEQFF.

This sequence joins TRBV20-1 and TRBJ2-1; without DNA, the TCRdb call of TRBD2 cannot be checked. The CDR3 has 12 residues. Germline-derived CDR1 and CDR2 are DFQATT and SNEGSKA (reference sequence). The CDR3 protein is CGLGGVPNEQFF.

V and J are TRBV20-1 and TRBJ1-5. The CDR3 consists of 12 residues. Germline V gene data show CDR1 as DFQATT and CDR2 as SNEGSKA (reference sequence). The CDR3 loop is CSAGAYNQPQHF.

This rearrangement joins TRBV6-5 to TRBJ2-7. This CDR3 comprises 15 residues. CDR1 is MNHEY and CDR2 is SVGAGI in the germline V gene. The CDR3 region is CASSYSRPDSYEQYF.

The chain joins TRBV6-1 to TRBJ2-1; TCRdb picks TRBD1, but there is no DNA to check that call. CDR1 is MNHNS and CDR2 is SASEGT in the germline V gene. The CDR3 is 15 residues long. CDR3 protein: CASSGAGTGGNEQFF.

CDR3 residues: CASSNPTGGDYGYTF. The J gene is TRBJ1-2, the V gene TRBV12-3 or TRBV12-4; TCRdb names TRBD1, which stays unverified in the absence of DNA. The CDR3 is 15 residues long.

The rearrangement joins TRBV11-2 to TRBJ2-1; TCRdb lists TRBD2, though no DNA is available to test this call. This CDR3 comprises 16 residues. Germline assignment: CDR1 SGHAT and CDR2 FQNNGV. CDR3 loop: CASPMGTSHDHSEQFF.